These 9 T cell receptor beta chains originate from one sample sequenced in a study of shared clonotypes between healthy human individuals. The method was immunoSEQ multiplex PCR; TCRdb's version includes in-frame clones alone and lacks a portion of them. The data show 2 million to 2.5 million clones, 80% to 95% seen once. Sequencing input: naive CD4+ T cells from PBMCs. Subset noted: CD45RA+ positively selected. All receptors derive from a young man in good health. Some clones in this sample may be carry-over from other donors' samples.

Written as DNA, the CDR3 is TGTGCCAGCAGTTGGCCCCTGGGACAAAACACTGAAGCTTTCTTT. Its protein is CASSWPLGQNTEAFF. The rearrangement links TRBV28 to TRBJ1-1; D perhaps matches TRBD1 (6 bases). The CDR3 length is 15 residues. Trimming took 4 bases from V and 2 from J, leaving 14 bases between them. Germline CDR1 is MDHEN and CDR2 is SYDVKM.

The chain links TRBV4-3 to TRBJ2-3; a weak D match, TRBD2 (5 bases). Germline lookup yields CDR1 LGHNA and CDR2 YSLEER. The CDR3 is made up of 15 amino acids. Between the trimmed V and J ends, which lost 1 base and 8 bases, there was a span of 16 bases. CDR3 residues: CASSQGQSGRPTQYF. CDR3 nucleotide sequence: TGCGCCAGCAGCCAAGGTCAAAGCGGTAGGCCTACGCAGTATTTT.

The chain links TRBV18 to TRBJ2-2; D gene unclear. V was clipped by 1 base and J by 4 bases, with 10 bases between them. The CDR3 is 15 residues long. CDR1 and CDR2 (germline): KGHSH, LQKENI. This CDR3 is CASSPQGIGTGELFF. CDR3 in DNA: TGTGCCAGCTCACCACAGGGTATCGGCACCGGGGAGCTGTTTTTT.

The chain has TRBV7-2 and TRBJ1-1, with 8 positions matching TRBD1. J gave up 7 bases and V 4 bases, and 8 bases lay outside the gene matches. The CDR3 length is 14 residues. Germline V gene lookup returns CDR1 SGHTA and CDR2 FQGNSA. DNA for the CDR3: TGTGCCAGCAGCTCGGACAGGGTTAGGGGTGAAGCTTTCTTT. It codes for CASSSDRVRGEAFF.

The V and J genes are TRBV5-1 and TRBJ2-7, with 7 bases that match TRBD2. The CDR3 is 15 amino acids. V shed 1 base and J 4 bases; nucleotides not matched to a gene: 8. The V gene's germline CDR1 is SGHRS and CDR2 YFSETQ. The CDR3 coding sequence is TGCGCCAGCAGCTTGAGGGAGGGCCTTCCTTACGAGCAGTACTTC. It codes for CASSLREGLPYEQYF.

Notes on this clone: Other DNA sequences from this sample encode an identical CDR3 as well. V and J are TRBV28 and TRBJ2-2; D remains ambiguous. Germline CDR1 MDHEN, CDR2 SYDVKM. The CDR3 is made up of 13 amino acids. Deletions cut 2 bases from V and 1 base from J, with 2 bases between. The CDR3: CASSLRNTGELFF. The DNA of the CDR3 is TGTGCCAGCAGTTTAAGGAACACCGGGGAGCTGTTTTTT.

The rearrangement joins TRBV6-1 to TRBJ1-5; no definite D call. The germline gives CDR1 MNHNS, CDR2 SASEGT. The CDR3 is made up of 14 amino acids. Trimming removed 4 bases from V and 0 bases from J, with 7 bases in between. The CDR3: CASSGLYSNQPQHF. Here the CDR3 DNA reads TGTGCCAGCAGTGGACTTTATAGCAATCAGCCCCAGCATTTT.

This clone appeared a single time. The rearrangement joins TRBV18 to TRBJ1-2, with D possibly matching TRBD1 (5 bases). The germline V gene has CDR1 KGHSH and CDR2 LQKENI. The CDR3 is 14 amino acids. The V end lost 2 bases, the J end lost 3 bases, and 10 bases lay between the germline ends. CDR3 amino acids: CASSPTREDYGYTF. CDR3 coding DNA: TGTGCCAGCTCACCAACCAGGGAAGACTATGGCTACACCTTC.

The V gene is TRBV19, the J gene TRBJ2-2; possibly TRBD2 for D (6 bases). The germline V gene encodes CDR1 LNHDA and CDR2 SQIVND (reference sequence). The CDR3 spans 13 residues. The V end lost 7 bases, the J end lost 7 bases, and 13 bases lay between the germline ends. As DNA, the CDR3 is TGTGCCAGTAAGCCGGGGGTTGTCGGGGAGCTGTTTTTT. This codes for CASKPGVVGELFF. Using reference TRBV19 and TRBJ2-2 for the parts outside the CDR3, the full variable domain is DGGITQSPKYLFRKEGQNVTLSCEQNLNHDAMYWYRQDPGQGLRLIYYSQIVNDFQKGDIAEGYSVSREKKESFPLTVTSAQKNPTAFYLCASKPGVVGELFFGEGSRLTVL.